The 27 T cell receptor beta chains below come from one sample, sequenced in a study of blood T cell repertoires in COVID-19. Assay used: immunoSEQ multiplex PCR; TCRdb lists only in-frame clones, some missing. The table includes around 70,000 clones, around 93% detected once. Specimen: peripheral blood. The receptors derive from a human donor in a cohort sampled during active COVID-19.

This chain joins TRBV5-1 and TRBJ2-3; 14 bases are a match to TRBD2. Germline CDR1 SGHRS, CDR2 YFSETQ. The trim removed 4 bases at V and 0 bases at J, leaving 4 bases unmatched. CDR3 length: 17 residues. CDR3 sequence reads: CASSATSGGASTDTQYF. In DNA, the CDR3 is TGCGCCAGCAGCGCGACTAGCGGGGGGGCTAGCACAGATACGCAGTATTTT. Complete variable domain (other parts from reference TRBV5-1 and TRBJ2-3): KAGVTQTPRYLIKTRGQQVTLSCSPISGHRSVSWYQQTPGQGLQFLFEYFSETQRNKGNFPGRFSGRQFSNSRSEMNVSTLELGDSALYLCASSATSGGASTDTQYFGPGTRLTVL.

The V and J genes are TRBV27 and TRBJ2-7; D uncertain. Germline V gene lookup returns CDR1 MNHEY and CDR2 SMNVEV (reference sequence). The V and J ends lost 4 bases and 7 bases respectively, with 14 bases between them. There are 13 residues in the CDR3. The CDR3 protein is CASSSDRRGEQYF. The CDR3 DNA follows: TGTGCCAGCAGTTCCGATCGCAGAGGAGAGCAGTACTTC.

The chain carries TRBV5-1 and TRBJ2-1; 7 bases line up with TRBD2. Germline V CDR1 and CDR2: SGHRS, YFSETQ. The V and J ends lost 4 bases and 4 bases, in that order; junction bases with no gene match: 5. This CDR3 has 14 amino acids. CDR3 in amino acids: CASSQGLQYNEQFF. The CDR3 bases are TGCGCCAGCAGCCAGGGACTACAATACAATGAGCAGTTCTTC.

The chain has TRBV19 and TRBJ1-2, with D perhaps TRBD1 (5 bases). CDR3 length: 14 residues. V dropped 5 bases and J dropped 2 bases, with 12 bases sitting between them. CDR1 and CDR2 from the germline V gene are LNHDA and SQIVND (reference sequence). DNA of the CDR3: TGTGCCAGTAGTCCCGACAGCCGAAACTATGGCTACACCTTC. Protein product: CASSPDSRNYGYTF.

For the CDR3, the DNA is TGTGCCAGCAGCCTCGGCTCTGGGGCCAACGTCCTGACTTTC. Translation: CASSLGSGANVLTF. This rearrangement joins TRBV6-6 to TRBJ2-6; D call uncertain. This CDR3 spans 14 amino acids. V shed 6 bases and J shed 0 bases, with 6 bases lying between them. Germline CDR1 and CDR2: MNHNY and SVGAGI (reference sequence).

The gene calls are TRBV30 and TRBJ2-1; 7 bases match TRBD2. V lost 5 bases and J lost 7; bases outside the gene matches: 8. Germline values: CDR1 GTSNPN, CDR2 SVGIG (reference sequence). There are 13 residues in the CDR3. CDR3 nucleotide sequence: TGTGCCTGGCGTGGGGGGGGGTCGAATGAGCAGTTCTTC. Residues: CAWRGGGSNEQFF.

The gene calls are TRBV5-1 and TRBJ2-1, with TRBD2 matching over 8 bases. V trimming: 1 base; J trimming: 5 bases; junction bases outside the gene matches: 5. This CDR3 region has 15 residues. The germline V gene encodes CDR1 SGHRS and CDR2 YFSETQ. CDR3 sequence (DNA): TGCGCCAGCAGCTTGACGACTAGCGACAACAATGAGCAGTTCTTC. It specifies CASSLTTSDNNEQFF. The variable domain in full, with the rest retrieved from reference TRBV5-1 and TRBJ2-1, is KAGVTQTPRYLIKTRGQQVTLSCSPISGHRSVSWYQQTPGQGLQFLFEYFSETQRNKGNFPGRFSGRQFSNSRSEMNVSTLELGDSALYLCASSLTTSDNNEQFFGPGTRLTVL.

V usage is TRBV5-4 and J usage is TRBJ2-7, with D perhaps matching TRBD2 (5 bases). The CDR3 sequence is 13 residues long. The V gene's germline CDR1 is SGHNT and CDR2 YYREEE (reference sequence). Trimming removed 4 bases at V and 0 bases at J, with 8 bases between. The CDR3 region has the DNA TGTGCCAGCAGCCTGGGGAGCTCCTACGAGCAGTACTTC. This translates into CASSLGSSYEQYF.

V gene TRBV28 combines with J gene TRBJ1-1, with 9 bases that match TRBD1. The CDR3 consists of 16 residues. J gave up 6 bases and V 5 bases, and 13 bases lay outside the gene matches. Germline CDR1 reads MDHEN; CDR2 reads SYDVKM. The CDR3 protein is CASSPGQGSGYAEAFF. The CDR3 DNA follows: TGTGCCAGCAGTCCAGGACAGGGGAGTGGGTATGCTGAAGCTTTCTTT.

CDR3 region: CASSSPASPEQFF. CDR3 DNA: TGTGCCAGCTCGAGCCCGGCTAGCCCTGAGCAGTTCTTC. This rearrangement joins TRBV6-5 to TRBJ2-1; possibly TRBD2 for D (5 bases). V gave up 8 bases and J gave up 9 bases, with 17 bases separating them. This CDR3 region has 13 residues. Germline CDR1 and CDR2: MNHEY and SVGAGI.

The rearrangement uses TRBV7-2 and TRBJ2-5, with D possibly being TRBD1 (6 bases). The V gene lost 1 base and the J gene lost 4 bases, with 16 bases spanning the gap. The CDR3 is made up of 16 amino acids. Germline V gene data show CDR1 as SGHTA and CDR2 as FQGNSA. CDR3 sequence: CASSLDGRGRGETQYF. In DNA, the CDR3 is TGTGCCAGCAGCTTAGATGGCAGGGGACGCGGAGAGACCCAGTACTTC.

The V call is TRBV5-1, the J call TRBJ2-5; TRBD2 is a possible D gene (6 bases). CDR1 is SGHRS and CDR2 is YFSETQ in the germline V gene. Trimming shortened V by 4 bases and J by 2 bases, and 12 bases separated the two germline ends. The CDR3 length is 14 residues. The CDR3 sequence is CASSTGTAQETQYF. The CDR3 DNA follows: TGCGCCAGCAGCACCGGGACTGCACAAGAGACCCAGTACTTC.

The chain joins TRBV24-1 to TRBJ2-3; 11 bases are shared with TRBD1. The CDR3 sequence is 14 residues long. CDR1 is KGHDR, CDR2 SFDVKD, per germline. With V trimmed by 9 bases and J by 3 bases, 4 bases remained unmatched. CDR3 protein: CATAGQGETDTQYF. The DNA of the CDR3 is TGTGCCACCGCGGGACAGGGGGAAACAGATACGCAGTATTTT.

The chain uses TRBV5-1 and TRBJ1-2; TRBD1 matches at 8 bases. V was clipped by 0 bases and J by 7 bases; unmatched bases: 11. The CDR3 runs to 16 residues. Germline assignment: CDR1 SGHRS and CDR2 YFSETQ. This CDR3 reads CASSLGADRVSPGYTF. CDR3 sequence (DNA): TGCGCCAGCAGCTTGGGGGCGGACAGGGTATCTCCTGGCTACACCTTC.

The rearrangement uses TRBV7-3 and TRBJ2-1, with 7 bases matching TRBD2. Germline CDR1 and CDR2: SGHTA and FQGTGA. The CDR3 contains 15 residues. The junction had 3 bases not matched to a gene; V was cut back by 2 bases and J by 2 bases. The CDR3 nucleotides are TGTGCCAGCAGCTTAGGGGACTATCCCTACAATGAGCAGTTCTTC. Its translation: CASSLGDYPYNEQFF.

V usage is TRBV5-1 and J usage is TRBJ2-2, with TRBD1 matching over 8 bases. The CDR3 spans 16 residues. The junction had 4 bases not matched to a gene; V was cut back by 3 bases and J by 0 bases. In germline, CDR1 is SGHRS, CDR2 YFSETQ. CDR3 sequence reads: CASSWRDRTNTGELFF. DNA of the CDR3: TGCGCCAGCAGCTGGCGGGACAGGACGAACACCGGGGAGCTGTTTTTT.

This rearrangement joins TRBV6-2 or TRBV6-3 to TRBJ2-4; D is possibly TRBD1 (6 bases). The CDR3 consists of 15 residues. The germline V gene encodes CDR1 MNHEY and CDR2 SVGEGT. V lost 2 bases and J lost 4, with 12 bases in between. CDR3 residues: CASSYDDRPKNIQYF. CDR3 DNA: TGTGCCAGCAGTTACGATGACAGGCCAAAAAACATTCAGTACTTC.

The chain links TRBV28 to TRBJ1-1; a possible D gene is TRBD1 (5 bases). CDR3 length equals 15 residues. CDR1 and CDR2 (germline): MDHEN, SYDVKM. V dropped 1 base and J dropped 3 bases, with 12 bases sitting between them. CDR3 sequence (DNA): TGTGCCAGCAGTTTATCGGGGGGATGGTACACTGAAGCTTTCTTT. It is translated as CASSLSGGWYTEAFF.

This clone was seen a single time. V and J are TRBV19 and TRBJ1-5; a possible D gene is TRBD1 (6 bases). Germline V gene lookup returns CDR1 LNHDA and CDR2 SQIVND (reference sequence). The CDR3 is 13 amino acids. The V end lost 9 bases, the J end lost 1 base, and 10 bases lay between the germline ends. CDR3 DNA sequence: TGTGCCAGCTCAACAGGGAGCAATCAGCCCCAGCATTTT. This gives the protein CASSTGSNQPQHF.

V gene TRBV20-1 combines with J gene TRBJ2-1; D is unresolved. Germline CDR1 and CDR2: DFQATT and SNEGSKA (reference sequence). This CDR3 comprises 11 residues. The V end was cut by 3 bases, the J end by 12 bases, with 12 bases between. The CDR3 loop reads CSARLGRGQFF. The CDR3 nucleotides are TGCAGTGCTAGGTTGGGTCGAGGGCAGTTCTTC.

V gene TRBV11-1 combines with J gene TRBJ1-1; no definite D call. This CDR3 comprises 15 residues. V lost 4 bases and J 2 bases, leaving 14 bases between the germline ends. Germline CDR1 SGHAT, CDR2 FQDESV (reference sequence). CDR3 amino acids: CASSSRSGKNTEAFF. CDR3 in DNA: TGTGCCAGCAGCTCCCGGTCGGGGAAAAACACTGAAGCTTTCTTT.

The rearrangement uses TRBV28 and TRBJ2-7, with TRBD2 matching 7 bases. There are 15 residues in the CDR3. Looked up from germline, CDR1 is MDHEN and CDR2 is SYDVKM. V gave up 2 bases and J gave up 2 bases; unmatched junction bases: 6. CDR3 nucleotides: TGTGCCAGCAGTTTAGCGGGAGCTGGTACCTACGAGCAGTACTTC. Amino acid sequence: CASSLAGAGTYEQYF.

This chain connects TRBV12-2 to TRBJ2-1; TRBD2 is the table's D call and was not checked against the DNA. TRBV12-2 represents a pseudogene. This CDR3 is 16 amino acids long. CDR3 sequence reads: CASRFIASGSYNEQFF. The DNA of the CDR3 is TGTGCAAGTCGCTTTATCGCTAGCGGCTCCTACAATGAGCAGTTCTTC.

The genes are TRBV3-1 (or the pseudogene TRBV3-2) and TRBJ2-5; D is uncertain. The V end was cut by 0 bases, the J end by 2 bases, with 10 bases between. Germline V gene data show CDR1 as LGHDT and CDR2 as YNNKEL (reference sequence). The CDR3 covers 15 residues. The CDR3 protein is CASSQDYVLQETQYF. The DNA of the CDR3 is TGTGCCAGCAGCCAAGATTATGTACTGCAAGAGACCCAGTACTTC.

The chain carries TRBV6-6 and TRBJ1-4; tentatively, D is TRBD1 (6 bases). Germline V gene lookup returns CDR1 MNHNY and CDR2 SVGAGI (reference sequence). V was shortened by 5 bases and J by 6 bases, with 19 bases between the two germline ends. The CDR3 covers 16 residues. In DNA, the CDR3 is TGTGCCAGCAGTCAACCACCTGGCAGGGGTGATGAAAAACTGTTTTTT. This sequence encodes CASSQPPGRGDEKLFF.

V is TRBV4-1 and J is TRBJ1-2; maybe TRBD1 (5 bases). This CDR3 is built from 16 residues. The germline gives CDR1 MGHRA, CDR2 YSYEKL. V gave up 0 bases and J gave up 0 bases, with 11 bases separating them. The chain's CDR3 is CASSQDKGSANYGYTF. The CDR3 DNA reads TGCGCCAGCAGCCAAGATAAGGGGTCAGCTAACTATGGCTACACCTTC.

V and J are TRBV5-1 and TRBJ1-4; the D is unclear. The CDR3 loop spans 16 amino acids. Germline V CDR1 and CDR2: SGHRS, YFSETQ. Trimming cost V 1 base and J 1 base, with 11 bases left between them. This CDR3 is CASSLSTVQTNEKLFF. CDR3 DNA sequence: TGCGCCAGCAGCTTGTCAACAGTCCAAACTAATGAAAAACTGTTTTTT.